This note documents a single TCR beta chain sequence. This entry belongs to a study of blood T cell repertoires in COVID-19. Study details: Specimens from acute and convalescent COVID-19 originated in the United States, Italy and Spain.

Authors' data handling: Scientists estimated how many nucleated cells there were by amplifying reference gene primers. Method: immunoSEQ multiplex PCR; TCRdb's copy keeps in-frame clones and lacks some. Clone size and V and J calls were adopted from that table, with D and trimming inferred from the DNA. In the table there are 200,000 to 250,000 clones, 80% to 90% of which are singletons. The V gene's germline CDR1 is SNHLY and CDR2 FYNNEI. The CDR3 covers 15 residues. V gave up 4 bases and J gave up 5 bases; unmatched junction bases: 5. This TCR derives from a man aged 50-59 years who had recovered from COVID-19. Specimen: peripheral blood. The chain links TRBV2 to TRBJ1-6; the match to TRBD1 covers 7 bases. The CDR3 nucleotides are TGTGCCAGCAGTGCTGAGGGGGCGCATAATTCACCCCTCCACTTT. It codes for CASSAEGAHNSPLHF.